Presented here are 3 T cell receptor beta chains from one specimen sequenced in a study of blood T cells in healthy people across ages. PCR was performed a second time for about 7 to 12 cycles using a sample-barcoded 5' primer and a J-beta primer mix. TCRdb analysed the 5' RACE reads with MiXCR anew, one entry per CDR3 protein. There are fewer than 2,000,000 distinct CDR3 sequences in the sample; approximately 40% occur only once, and more than 20% lies in the top ten. Sequencing was performed on blood. These receptor sequences come from a human donor in good health.

The rearrangement links TRBV9 to TRBJ2-5; no firm D call. The CDR3 spans 14 residues. CDR1 and CDR2 (germline): SGDLS, YYNGEE. Deletions cut 0 bases from V and 11 bases from J, with 17 bases between. CDR3 bases: TGTGCCAGCAGCGTAGGGGATCGAAACAATGAGCAGTACTTC. It is translated as CASSVGDRNNEQYF.

J is TRBJ2-4 and V is TRBV18; maybe TRBD1 (6 bases). Judging by the DNA end, TRBJ2-5 fits better; the J call may be wrong. Germline V CDR1 and CDR2: KGHSH, LQKENI. CDR3 length: 15 residues. In DNA form, the CDR3 reads TGTGCCAGCTCACCGCAACTTGACAGGCAAGAGACCCAGTACTTC. Protein sequence: CASSPQLDRQETQYF.

The chain carries TRBV7-8 and TRBJ1-1; 9 positions match TRBD1. CDR1 is SGHVS, CDR2 FQNEAQ, per germline. The CDR3 is made up of 13 amino acids. Trimming took 5 bases from V and 6 from J; bases not matched to a gene: 4. The chain's CDR3 is CASSGQGSAEAFF. Here the CDR3 DNA reads TGTGCCAGCAGCGGACAGGGGAGCGCTGAAGCTTTCTTT.